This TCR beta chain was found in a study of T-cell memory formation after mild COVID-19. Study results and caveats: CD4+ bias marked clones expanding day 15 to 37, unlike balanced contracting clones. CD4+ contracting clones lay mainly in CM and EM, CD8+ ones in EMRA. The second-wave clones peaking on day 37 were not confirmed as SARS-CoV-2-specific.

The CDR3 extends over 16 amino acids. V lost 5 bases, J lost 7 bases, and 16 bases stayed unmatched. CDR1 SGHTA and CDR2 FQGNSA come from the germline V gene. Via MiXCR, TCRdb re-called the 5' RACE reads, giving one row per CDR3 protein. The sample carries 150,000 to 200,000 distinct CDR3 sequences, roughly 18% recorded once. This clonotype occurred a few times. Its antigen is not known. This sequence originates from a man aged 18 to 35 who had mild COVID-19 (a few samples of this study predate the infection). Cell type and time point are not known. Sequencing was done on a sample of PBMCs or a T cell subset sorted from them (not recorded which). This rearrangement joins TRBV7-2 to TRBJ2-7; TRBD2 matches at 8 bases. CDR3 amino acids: CASSPDSGTRSEEQYF. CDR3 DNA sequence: TGTGCCAGCAGCCCGGACTCCGGGACTAGGAGTGAGGAGCAGTACTTC.